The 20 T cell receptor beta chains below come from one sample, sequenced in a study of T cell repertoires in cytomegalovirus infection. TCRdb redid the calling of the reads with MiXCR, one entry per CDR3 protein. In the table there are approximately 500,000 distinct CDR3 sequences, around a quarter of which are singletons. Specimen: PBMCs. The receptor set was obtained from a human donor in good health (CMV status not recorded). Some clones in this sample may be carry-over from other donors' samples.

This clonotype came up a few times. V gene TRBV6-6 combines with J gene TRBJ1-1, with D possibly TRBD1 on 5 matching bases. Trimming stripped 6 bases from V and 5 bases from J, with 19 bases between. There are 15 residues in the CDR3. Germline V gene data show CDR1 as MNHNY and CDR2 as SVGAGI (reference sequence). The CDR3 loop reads CASSVEEGLSTEAFF. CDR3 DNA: TGTGCCAGCAGCGTGGAAGAGGGGTTATCAACTGAAGCTTTCTTT.

CDR3 residues: CASSEAGLAEILYNEQFF. CDR3 DNA: TGTGCCAGCAGTGAAGCGGGACTAGCGGAGATCCTCTACAATGAGCAGTTCTTC. The V and J genes are TRBV2 and TRBJ2-1; TRBD2 matches 11 bases. The CDR3 loop spans 18 amino acids. The junction had 7 bases not matched to a gene; V was cut back by 0 bases and J by 3 bases. Germline CDR1 reads SNHLY; CDR2 reads FYNNEI.

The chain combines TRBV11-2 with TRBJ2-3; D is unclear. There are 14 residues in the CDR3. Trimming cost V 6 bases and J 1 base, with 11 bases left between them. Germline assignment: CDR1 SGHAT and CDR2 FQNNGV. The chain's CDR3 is CASSGSAGTDTQYF. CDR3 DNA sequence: TGTGCCAGCAGTGGCTCCGCGGGCACAGATACGCAGTATTTT.

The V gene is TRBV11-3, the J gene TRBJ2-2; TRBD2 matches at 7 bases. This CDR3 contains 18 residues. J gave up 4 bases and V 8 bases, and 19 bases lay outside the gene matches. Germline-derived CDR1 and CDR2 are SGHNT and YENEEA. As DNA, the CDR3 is TGTGCCAGCTCCCCTTCGGGGCCGACTGCGGGGGTCACCGGGGAGCTGTTTTTT. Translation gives CASSPSGPTAGVTGELFF.

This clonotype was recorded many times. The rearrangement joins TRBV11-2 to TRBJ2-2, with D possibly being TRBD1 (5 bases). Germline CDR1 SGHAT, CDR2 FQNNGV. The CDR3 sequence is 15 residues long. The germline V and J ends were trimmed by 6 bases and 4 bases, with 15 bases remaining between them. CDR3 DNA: TGTGCCAGCAGTTCCCTTAGGGGTATCACCGGGGAGCTGTTTTTT. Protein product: CASSSLRGITGELFF.

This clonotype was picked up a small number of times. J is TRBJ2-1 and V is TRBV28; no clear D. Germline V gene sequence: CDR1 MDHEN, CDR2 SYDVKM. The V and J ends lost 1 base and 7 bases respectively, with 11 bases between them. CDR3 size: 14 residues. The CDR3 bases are TGTGCCAGCAGTTTATTAGGTCCTGAGAATGAGCAGTTCTTC. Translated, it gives CASSLLGPENEQFF.

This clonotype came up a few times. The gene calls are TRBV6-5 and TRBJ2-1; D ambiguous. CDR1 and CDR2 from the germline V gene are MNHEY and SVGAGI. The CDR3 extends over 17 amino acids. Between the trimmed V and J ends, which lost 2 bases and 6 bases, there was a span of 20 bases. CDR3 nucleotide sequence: TGTGCCAGCAGTTACGGGTTGGTGGCGGTAGCCCGCAATGAGCAGTTCTTC. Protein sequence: CASSYGLVAVARNEQFF.

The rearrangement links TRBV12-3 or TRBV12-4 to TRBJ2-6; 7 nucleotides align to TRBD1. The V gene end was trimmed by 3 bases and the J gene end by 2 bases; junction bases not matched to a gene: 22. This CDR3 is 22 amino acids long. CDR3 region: CASSFPGWTGEIYGAGANVLTF. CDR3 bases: TGTGCCAGCAGTTTTCCAGGGTGGACAGGTGAAATTTACGGGGCTGGGGCCAACGTCCTGACTTTC.

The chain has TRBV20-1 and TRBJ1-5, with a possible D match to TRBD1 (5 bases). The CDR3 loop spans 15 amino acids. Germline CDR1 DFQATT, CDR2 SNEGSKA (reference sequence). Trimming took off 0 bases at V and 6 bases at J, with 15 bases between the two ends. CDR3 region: CSARDFQGAGQPQHF. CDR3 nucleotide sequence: TGCAGTGCTAGAGATTTTCAAGGGGCCGGTCAGCCCCAGCATTTT.

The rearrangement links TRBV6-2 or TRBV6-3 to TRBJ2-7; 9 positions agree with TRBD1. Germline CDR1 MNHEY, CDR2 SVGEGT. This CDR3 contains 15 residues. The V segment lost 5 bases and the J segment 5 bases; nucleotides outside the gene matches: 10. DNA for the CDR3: TGTGCCAGCAGTGAACCGGGACAGGGAGACCACGAGCAGTACGTC. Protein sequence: CASSEPGQGDHEQYV.

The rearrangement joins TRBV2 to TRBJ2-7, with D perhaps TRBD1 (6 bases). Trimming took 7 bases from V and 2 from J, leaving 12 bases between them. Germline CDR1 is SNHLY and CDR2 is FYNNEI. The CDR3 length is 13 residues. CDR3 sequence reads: CASTADSAYEQYF. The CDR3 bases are TGTGCCAGCACTGCGGACAGCGCCTACGAGCAGTACTTC.

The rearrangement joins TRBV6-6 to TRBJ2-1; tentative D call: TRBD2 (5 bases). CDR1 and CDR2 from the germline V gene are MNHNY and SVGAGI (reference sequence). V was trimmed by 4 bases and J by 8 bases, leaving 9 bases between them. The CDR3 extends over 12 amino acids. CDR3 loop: CASSWTVDEQFF. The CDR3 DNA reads TGTGCCAGCAGTTGGACTGTCGATGAGCAGTTCTTC.

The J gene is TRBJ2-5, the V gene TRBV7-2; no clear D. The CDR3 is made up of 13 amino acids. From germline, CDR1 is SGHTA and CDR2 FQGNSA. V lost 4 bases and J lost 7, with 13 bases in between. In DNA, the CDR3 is TGTGCCAGCAGCTCCGAACCGGTGGGGACCCAGTACTTC. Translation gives CASSSEPVGTQYF.

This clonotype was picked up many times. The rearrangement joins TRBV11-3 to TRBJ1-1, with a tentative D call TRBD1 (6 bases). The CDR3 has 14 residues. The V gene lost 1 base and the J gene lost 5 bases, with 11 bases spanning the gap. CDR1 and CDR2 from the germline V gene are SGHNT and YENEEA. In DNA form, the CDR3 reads TGTGCCAGCAGCTTAGGTACAGGGAAAACTGAAGCTTTCTTT. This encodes CASSLGTGKTEAFF.

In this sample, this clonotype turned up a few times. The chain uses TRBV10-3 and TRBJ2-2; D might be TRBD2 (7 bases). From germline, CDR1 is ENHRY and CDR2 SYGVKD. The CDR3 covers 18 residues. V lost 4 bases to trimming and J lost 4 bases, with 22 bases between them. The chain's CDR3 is CAISGMVGARGSTGELFF. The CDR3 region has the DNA TGTGCCATCAGTGGAATGGTGGGGGCGCGGGGGAGCACCGGGGAGCTGTTTTTT.

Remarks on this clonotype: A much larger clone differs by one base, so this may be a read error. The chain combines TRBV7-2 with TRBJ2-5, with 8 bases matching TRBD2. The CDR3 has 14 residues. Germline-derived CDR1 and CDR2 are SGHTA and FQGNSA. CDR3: CASSLGLAYETRYF. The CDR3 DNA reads TGTGCCAGCAGCCTCGGACTAGCCTACGAGACCCGGTACTTC.

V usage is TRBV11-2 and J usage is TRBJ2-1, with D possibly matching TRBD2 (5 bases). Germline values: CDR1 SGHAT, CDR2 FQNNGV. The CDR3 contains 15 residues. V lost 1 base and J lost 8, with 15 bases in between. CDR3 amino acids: CASSLGVLAGDEQFF. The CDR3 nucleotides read TGTGCCAGCAGCTTAGGGGTTCTAGCCGGCGATGAGCAGTTCTTC.

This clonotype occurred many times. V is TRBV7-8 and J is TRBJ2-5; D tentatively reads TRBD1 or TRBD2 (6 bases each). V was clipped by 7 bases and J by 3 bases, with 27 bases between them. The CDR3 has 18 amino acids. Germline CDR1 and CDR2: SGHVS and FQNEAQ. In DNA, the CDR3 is TGTGCCAGCATCCGATCCGTCTTGGTCGGGGGCCGAGAAGAGACCCAGTACTTC. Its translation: CASIRSVLVGGREETQYF.

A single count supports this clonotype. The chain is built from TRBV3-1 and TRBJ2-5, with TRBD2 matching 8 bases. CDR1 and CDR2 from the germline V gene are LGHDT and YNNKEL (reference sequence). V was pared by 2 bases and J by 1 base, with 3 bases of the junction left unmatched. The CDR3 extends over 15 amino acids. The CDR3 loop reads CASSQSSGRQETQYF. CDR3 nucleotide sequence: TGTGCCAGCAGCCAATCTAGCGGGCGCCAAGAGACCCAGTACTTC.

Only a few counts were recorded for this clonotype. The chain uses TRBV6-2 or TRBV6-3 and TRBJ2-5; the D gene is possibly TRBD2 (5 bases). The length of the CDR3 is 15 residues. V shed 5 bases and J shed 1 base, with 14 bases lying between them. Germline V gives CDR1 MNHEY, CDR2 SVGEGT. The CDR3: CASSPFSAVQETQYF. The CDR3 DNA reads TGTGCCAGCAGTCCTTTTAGCGCCGTCCAAGAGACCCAGTACTTC.